These T cell receptor beta chains were read from a single sample in a study of T cells in Graves' hyperthyroidism and ophthalmopathy. TCRdb itself ran the multiplex PCR reads through MiXCR, one entry per CDR3 protein. The sample consists of about 660,000 distinct CDR3 sequences, about 45% of them appearing once. Sequencing was done on a sample of peripheral blood or thyroid tissue (not recorded which). These receptors all stem from an adult man with Graves' disease, either hyperthyroidism or ophthalmopathy (not recorded which). CDR3s include the opening cysteine and the closing phenylalanine or tryptophan. The order of the fields is clone size, J gene, D gene, V gene, CDR3 protein, CDR3 DNA. D genes are given only for firm matches. For some rows the clone size is stated as once, few or many, or as a class when expanded; others skip it.

- | TRBJ2-2 | - | TRBV7-7 | CASSLPSGLPNTGELFF | TGTGCTAGCAGCTTACCTTCCGGTCTCCCGAACACCGGGGAGCTGTTTTTT
few | TRBJ2-7 | TRBD1 | TRBV5-1 | CASSHGQESPAYEQYF | TGCGCCAGCAGTCATGGACAGGAGAGCCCAGCCTACGAGCAGTACTTC
- | TRBJ1-6 | TRBD1 | TRBV2 | CASSGLQGAYSPLHF | TGTGCCAGCAGTGGACTACAGGGGGCTTATTCACCCCTCCACTTT
- | TRBJ1-2 | - | TRBV30 | CAWQTVPQNYGYTF | TGTGCCTGGCAAACCGTCCCCCAAAACTATGGCTACACCTTC
few | TRBJ2-7 | TRBD1 | TRBV13 | CASSSAHRGQYEQYF | TGTGCCAGCAGCTCGGCGCACAGGGGGCAGTACGAGCAGTACTTC
few | TRBJ1-1 | - | TRBV20-1 | CSASPHSSFTEAFF | TGCAGTGCTAGCCCACATAGTTCCTTCACTGAAGCTTTCTTT
- | TRBJ1-2 | TRBD1 | TRBV6-1 | CASSLPGTADYGYTF | TGTGCCAGCTCACTTCCCGGGACAGCAGACTATGGCTACACCTTC
- | TRBJ1-5 | TRBD1 | TRBV2 | CASGDRVDVGQPQHF | TGTGCCAGCGGGGACAGGGTTGATGTCGGCCAGCCCCAGCATTTT
- | TRBJ1-1 | - | TRBV7-9 | CASSSATTGLNTEAFF | TGTGCCAGCAGCAGTGCTACGACAGGCCTCAACACTGAAGCTTTCTTT
- | TRBJ2-5 | TRBD2 | TRBV29-1 | CSVDAGVETQYF | TGCAGCGTTGACGCGGGGGTCGAGACCCAGTACTTC
- | TRBJ2-2 | - | TRBV19 | CASTPGVLMNTGELFF | TGTGCCAGTACCCCAGGGGTTCTCATGAACACCGGGGAGCTGTTTTTT
- | TRBJ1-5 | - | TRBV15 | CATSAEGRGRPQHF | TGTGCCACCAGCGCAGAGGGCCGGGGACGCCCCCAGCATTTT
few | TRBJ1-5 | - | TRBV20-1 | CSASIRFGQPQHF | TGCAGTGCTAGTATCCGGTTCGGTCAGCCCCAGCATTTT
few | TRBJ1-5 | - | TRBV20-1 | CSARDLDPRQPQHF | TGCAGTGCTAGAGATTTGGACCCGCGACAGCCCCAGCATTTT
- | TRBJ1-1 | - | TRBV10-3 | CAISEPGFTEAFF | TGTGCCATCAGTGAACCGGGATTTACTGAAGCTTTCTTT
- | TRBJ2-7 | - | TRBV25-1 | CTSRETPYEQYF | TGTACCAGCAGAGAGACTCCGTACGAGCAGTACTTC
- | TRBJ1-5 | TRBD1 | TRBV24-1 | CASSPGQGAFGNQPQHF | TGTGCCAGCAGCCCCGGACAGGGGGCCTTTGGCAATCAGCCCCAGCATTTT
- | TRBJ1-2 | - | TRBV25-1 | CADGAGGNYGYTF | TGTGCCGACGGGGCTGGCGGTAACTATGGCTACACCTTC
many | TRBJ1-6 | - | TRBV14 | CASSQDRARGSPLHF | TGTGCCAGCAGCCAAGATAGAGCACGGGGCTCACCCCTCCACTTT
once | TRBJ2-7 | TRBD1 | TRBV12-3/TRBV12-4 | CASKLRDRGREQYF | TGTGCCAGCAAGCTCCGGGACAGGGGCCGCGAGCAGTACTTC
- | TRBJ1-6 | - | TRBV28 | CASSSPGPLGFHF | TGTGCCAGCAGCTCGCCGGGACCGCTGGGATTCCACTTT
- | TRBJ2-7 | - | TRBV20-1 | CSARDRTGQYF | TGCAGTGCTAGAGATCGTACAGGGCAGTACTTC
many | TRBJ2-7 | - | TRBV7-9 | CASSLGFPATYEQYF | TGTGCCAGCAGCTTAGGCTTCCCAGCAACCTACGAGCAGTACTTC
few | TRBJ1-4 | - | TRBV20-1 | CSANYGRGAANEKLFF | TGCAGTGCCAATTACGGACGGGGAGCGGCTAATGAAAAACTGTTTTTT
- | TRBJ1-5 | TRBD1 | TRBV11-2 | CASSPGQGWQPQHF | TGTGCCAGCAGCCCGGGACAGGGTTGGCAGCCCCAGCATTTT
- | TRBJ1-5 | TRBD1 | TRBV7-2 | CASSLSTGGRSPQHF | TGTGCCAGCAGCTTATCTACAGGGGGCAGATCACCCCAGCATTTT
- | TRBJ2-5 | TRBD2 | TRBV7-9 | CASSPTYGAGGRETQYF | TGTGCCAGCAGCCCAACCTATGGAGCGGGGGGGCGAGAGACCCAGTACTTC
- | TRBJ1-1 | TRBD1 | TRBV15 | CATHLDRGPGEAFF | TGTGCCACCCACCTCGACAGGGGGCCTGGTGAAGCTTTCTTT
- | TRBJ2-7 | - | TRBV9 | CASSVGGGAAGNEQYF | TGTGCCAGCAGCGTAGGAGGGGGGGCGGCTGGGAACGAGCAGTACTTC
many | TRBJ1-1 | - | TRBV19 | CASISQRGTEAFF | TGTGCCAGTATTTCCCAGAGGGGCACTGAAGCTTTCTTT
few | TRBJ1-2 | - | TRBV19 | CARVNYGYTF | TGTGCTAGAGTTAACTATGGCTACACCTTC
few | TRBJ2-2 | - | TRBV7-9 | CASSRAAGELFF | TGTGCCAGCAGCCGGGCCGCCGGGGAGCTGTTTTTT